This TCR beta chain was captured in a study of technical replicates of blood from a handful of donors. Measured with immunoSEQ multiplex PCR; TCRdb has only the in-frame clones, and not every one. The profile shows 75,000 to 90,000 clones, about 96% of them singletons. This clone has only one observation. CDR3 length: 15 amino acids. V lost 4 bases and J lost 5, with 18 bases in between. Germline loops: CDR1 MGHDK, CDR2 SYGVNS. The sample comprised T cells isolated from PBMCs. The sequence was obtained from a human donor in good health. V usage is TRBV25-1 and J usage is TRBJ2-7, with D possibly TRBD1 on 5 matching bases. This CDR3 is CASSVDRSGFDEQYF. In DNA form, the CDR3 reads TGTGCCAGCAGTGTAGACAGATCAGGGTTTGACGAGCAGTACTTC.